This passage covers 25 T cell receptor beta chains from one sample sequenced in a study of T cell responses to AZD1222 COVID-19 vaccine. The repertoire was sequenced with immunoSEQ multiplex PCR; TCRdb's copy has only in-frame clones and lacks some. Here the sample spans around 120,000 clones, about nine tenths being singletons. The sample was peripheral blood, taken on day 0 of MenACWY control vaccination. The receptor source for this set is an adult in good health.

The rearrangement links TRBV7-6 to TRBJ2-5; 13 nucleotides align to TRBD2. Germline-derived CDR1 and CDR2 are SGHVS and FNYEAQ. The CDR3 is 16 residues long. Germline trimming cut 0 bases from V and 3 bases from J; bases unmatched to any gene: 1. The CDR3 protein is CASSLAGLAGEETQYF. In nucleotides, the CDR3 is TGTGCCAGCAGCTTAGCAGGACTAGCGGGAGAAGAGACCCAGTACTTC. The full variable domain, in which reference TRBV7-6 and TRBJ2-5 provide the parts outside the CDR3, is GAGVSQSPRYKVTKRGQDVALRCDPISGHVSLYWYRQALGQGPEFLTYFNYEAQQDKSGLPNDRFSAERPEGSISTLTIQRTEQRDSAMYRCASSLAGLAGEETQYFGPGTRLLVL.

This clone was picked up one time. V usage is TRBV29-1 and J usage is TRBJ1-1; D not resolved. V dropped 3 bases and J dropped 1 base, with 15 bases sitting between them. CDR3 size: 15 residues. Germline assignment: CDR1 SQVTM and CDR2 ANQGSEA. In nucleotides, the CDR3 is TGCAGCGTTGAGAAGGGCGGCCCTAGGAACACTGAAGCTTTCTTT. Protein product: CSVEKGGPRNTEAFF.

This clone was detected once. The V gene is TRBV3-1 (or the pseudogene TRBV3-2), the J gene TRBJ2-5; no reliable D call. This CDR3 is 16 amino acids long. V lost 2 bases and J lost 3, with 16 bases in between. Per germline, CDR1 LGHDT and CDR2 YNNKEL (reference sequence). The CDR3 DNA is TGTGCCAGCAGCCAAACCCCAGTTCCGATAAAAGAGACCCAGTACTTC. This gives the protein CASSQTPVPIKETQYF.

The CDR3 DNA sequence: TGTGCCAGCAGCGATAATTTACCGCGGGACACCGGGGAGCTGTTTTTT. This translates into CASSDNLPRDTGELFF. The rearrangement uses TRBV4-2 and TRBJ2-2; D is perhaps TRBD2 (5 bases). The CDR3 contains 16 residues. Trimming removed 5 bases at V and 3 bases at J, with 16 bases between. CDR1 is LGHNA and CDR2 is YNFKEQ in the germline V gene.

This chain connects TRBV6-5 to TRBJ2-7, with 9 bases lining up with TRBD1. From germline, CDR1 is MNHEY and CDR2 SVGAGI. This CDR3 has 13 amino acids. Germline trimming cut 2 bases from V and 6 bases from J; bases unmatched to any gene: 2. This CDR3 reads CASSYGTGLEQYF. The CDR3 nucleotides read TGTGCCAGCAGTTACGGGACAGGGCTCGAGCAGTACTTC.

The V call is TRBV6-5, the J call TRBJ1-1; TRBD1 might be the D (5 bases). Germline V gene sequence: CDR1 MNHEY, CDR2 SVGAGI. The CDR3 has 13 amino acids. V lost 5 bases and J lost 1, with 8 bases in between. The CDR3 protein is CASSLTGNTEAFF. DNA of the CDR3: TGTGCCAGCAGTCTTACAGGGAACACTGAAGCTTTCTTT.

The chain uses TRBV4-2 and TRBJ2-1, with D possibly matching TRBD2 (5 bases). CDR1 LGHNA and CDR2 YNFKEQ come from the germline V gene. The CDR3 loop spans 14 amino acids. V lost 2 bases and J 8 bases, leaving 13 bases between the germline ends. The CDR3 nucleotides read TGTGCCAGCAGCCAAACGCTAGCAAACCATGAGCAGTTCTTC. Protein: CASSQTLANHEQFF.

The chain combines TRBV6-5 with TRBJ1-4; D gene ambiguous. Per the germline V gene, CDR1 is MNHEY and CDR2 is SVGAGI. Trimming pared 5 bases from V and 1 base from J, leaving 11 bases between. This CDR3 contains 15 residues. CDR3 region: CASSLLGRTNEKLFF. The CDR3 DNA sequence: TGTGCCAGCAGTCTCCTAGGGAGAACTAATGAAAAACTGTTTTTT.

The count of this clone is one. The sample holds other DNA sequences that translate to the same CDR3. V and J are TRBV20-1 and TRBJ2-7, with no clear D. V lost 3 bases and J lost 4, with 4 bases in between. The CDR3 extends over 10 amino acids. Germline V gives CDR1 DFQATT, CDR2 SNEGSKA (reference sequence). This chain's CDR3 is CSAREYEQYF. DNA of the CDR3: TGCAGTGCTAGGGAGTACGAGCAGTACTTC.

The CDR3 is CASSLSLGFLTEAFF. CDR3 in DNA: TGCGCCAGCAGCTTGAGTCTTGGGTTTCTCACTGAAGCTTTCTTT. The V and J genes are TRBV5-1 and TRBJ1-1; D gene ambiguous. Germline V gene sequence: CDR1 SGHRS, CDR2 YFSETQ. The CDR3 covers 15 residues. V was cut by 1 base and J by 4 bases, with 14 bases left in between.

The DNA of the CDR3 is TGTGCCAGCAGCTTGGATGGCGGGAGCTCCTACGAGCAGTACTTC. Protein: CASSLDGGSSYEQYF. This sequence joins TRBV5-6 and TRBJ2-7; 7 bases line up with TRBD2. This CDR3 has 15 residues. V was pared by 0 bases and J by 0 bases, with 3 bases of the junction left unmatched. Germline lookup yields CDR1 SGHDT and CDR2 YYEEEE.

The V call is TRBV11-2, the J call TRBJ2-5; D may be TRBD1 (6 bases). The CDR3 consists of 14 residues. V gave up 5 bases and J gave up 5 bases, with 15 bases separating them. Germline assignment: CDR1 SGHAT and CDR2 FQNNGV. The CDR3 bases are TGTGCCAGCAGCCGCCGGACAGCGGAGGAGACCCAGTACTTC. Translated: CASSRRTAEETQYF.

V gene TRBV5-1 combines with J gene TRBJ2-7; the match to TRBD2 covers 7 bases. This CDR3 spans 14 amino acids. Losses at the gene ends were 6 bases for V and 1 base for J; bases not matched to a gene: 7. Germline CDR1 is SGHRS and CDR2 is YFSETQ. For the CDR3, the DNA is TGCGCCAGCACGACGACGGGAGGTTCCTACGAGCAGTACTTC. Translating gives CASTTTGGSYEQYF.

The rearrangement links TRBV29-1 to TRBJ2-5, with a weak D call TRBD1 (5 bases). In germline, CDR1 is SQVTM, CDR2 ANQGSEA. The V gene lost 7 bases and the J gene lost 1 base, with 16 bases spanning the gap. CDR3 length equals 14 residues. As DNA, the CDR3 is TGCAGCGCCCCTGCAGCAGGGCCCCAAGAGACCCAGTACTTC. Protein sequence: CSAPAAGPQETQYF.

This chain links TRBV6-5 with TRBJ2-5; D may be TRBD1 (5 bases). The CDR3 totals 13 residues. Per germline, CDR1 MNHEY and CDR2 SVGAGI. Trimming cost V 6 bases and J 5 bases, with 13 bases left between them. CDR3 DNA sequence: TGTGCCAGCAGGCATCCAGGGTACGAGACCCAGTACTTC. Translating it yields CASRHPGYETQYF.

The J gene is TRBJ2-5, the V gene TRBV9, with D unclear. In germline, CDR1 is SGDLS, CDR2 YYNGEE. Trimming removed 3 bases at V and 7 bases at J, with 16 bases between. CDR3 length equals 14 residues. The DNA for the CDR3 is TGTGCCAGCAGCGCCGACTGGCGGTATGGGACCCAGTACTTC. This gives the protein CASSADWRYGTQYF.

This rearrangement joins TRBV24-1 to TRBJ1-2, with D hard to call. Trimming took 4 bases from V and 0 from J, leaving 8 bases between them. This CDR3 spans 14 amino acids. Germline loops: CDR1 KGHDR, CDR2 SFDVKD. CDR3 DNA: TGTGCCACCAGTGACCCGGCTTCTAACTATGGCTACACCTTC. Protein sequence: CATSDPASNYGYTF.

The rearrangement uses TRBV7-2 and TRBJ1-4, with D possibly being TRBD1 (5 bases). This CDR3 spans 14 amino acids. V shed 5 bases and J shed 7 bases, with 14 bases lying between them. Germline values: CDR1 SGHTA, CDR2 FQGNSA. DNA of the CDR3: TGTGCCAGCAGCCCACCCCCGGGACGTGAAAAACTGTTTTTT. Encoded protein: CASSPPPGREKLFF.

CDR3: CASSYSGESYNEQFF. The CDR3 DNA follows: TGTGCCAGCAGTTACAGCGGGGAATCCTACAATGAGCAGTTCTTC. The chain recombines TRBV6-5 with TRBJ2-1; the match to TRBD2 covers 7 bases. V gave up 2 bases and J gave up 1 base; unmatched junction bases: 2. The germline CDR1 and CDR2 sequences are MNHEY and SVGAGI. The CDR3 has 15 residues.

This chain links TRBV9 with TRBJ2-7; TRBD2 aligns across 8 bases. CDR1 SGDLS and CDR2 YYNGEE come from the germline V gene. V dropped 4 bases and J dropped 3; count of bases not matched to a gene: 9. The length of the CDR3 is 15 residues. The DNA for the CDR3 is TGTGCCAGCAGCCCCTGGCTAGCGGGCGGCTACGAGCAGTACTTC. This codes for CASSPWLAGGYEQYF.

The chain employs TRBV7-6 and TRBJ2-3, with 15 bases lining up with TRBD2. Germline assignment: CDR1 SGHVS and CDR2 FNYEAQ. V gave up 5 bases and J gave up 3 bases; unmatched junction bases: 3. The CDR3 runs 16 residues. The CDR3 sequence: CASSLGTSGRTDTQYF. CDR3 DNA: TGTGCCAGCAGCCTAGGGACTAGCGGGAGGACAGATACGCAGTATTTT.

The chain couples TRBV28 to TRBJ2-7; 10 nucleotides line up with TRBD2. This CDR3 is 15 amino acids long. Per the germline V gene, CDR1 is MDHEN and CDR2 is SYDVKM. The junction had 9 bases not matched to a gene; V was cut back by 4 bases and J by 6 bases. CDR3 bases: TGTGCCAGCAGTTCAGGCCTAGCGGGAGCGGGCGAGCAGTACTTC. It specifies CASSSGLAGAGEQYF.

The J gene is TRBJ2-1, the V gene TRBV7-9; no clear D. Germline V gene data show CDR1 as SEHNR and CDR2 as FQNEAQ (reference sequence). The germline V and J ends were trimmed by 3 bases and 10 bases, with 10 bases remaining between them. The CDR3 extends over 12 amino acids. The CDR3 DNA reads as TGTGCCAGCAGCTTCTCCGGTTTGGAGCAGTTCTTC. Translated, it gives CASSFSGLEQFF.

Only a few counts were recorded for this clone. The chain is built from TRBV11-2 and TRBJ2-2; D unresolved. The ends were cut back, 1 base at V and 2 bases at J, with 8 bases in the middle. The CDR3 runs to 15 residues. CDR1 SGHAT and CDR2 FQNNGV come from the germline V gene. The DNA for the CDR3 is TGTGCCAGCAGCTTAGCGACTCTAAACACCGGGGAGCTGTTTTTT. Protein product: CASSLATLNTGELFF.

The rearrangement links TRBV10-3 to TRBJ2-2, with D possibly matching TRBD1 (5 bases). The CDR3 loop spans 17 amino acids. Germline lookup yields CDR1 ENHRY and CDR2 SYGVKD. Trimming left V 5 bases short and J 4 bases short, with 20 bases between. The CDR3 region has the DNA TGTGCCATCAGTCCACTCGTGGGGCCCTTGGGCACCGGGGAGCTGTTTTTT. This translates into CAISPLVGPLGTGELFF.